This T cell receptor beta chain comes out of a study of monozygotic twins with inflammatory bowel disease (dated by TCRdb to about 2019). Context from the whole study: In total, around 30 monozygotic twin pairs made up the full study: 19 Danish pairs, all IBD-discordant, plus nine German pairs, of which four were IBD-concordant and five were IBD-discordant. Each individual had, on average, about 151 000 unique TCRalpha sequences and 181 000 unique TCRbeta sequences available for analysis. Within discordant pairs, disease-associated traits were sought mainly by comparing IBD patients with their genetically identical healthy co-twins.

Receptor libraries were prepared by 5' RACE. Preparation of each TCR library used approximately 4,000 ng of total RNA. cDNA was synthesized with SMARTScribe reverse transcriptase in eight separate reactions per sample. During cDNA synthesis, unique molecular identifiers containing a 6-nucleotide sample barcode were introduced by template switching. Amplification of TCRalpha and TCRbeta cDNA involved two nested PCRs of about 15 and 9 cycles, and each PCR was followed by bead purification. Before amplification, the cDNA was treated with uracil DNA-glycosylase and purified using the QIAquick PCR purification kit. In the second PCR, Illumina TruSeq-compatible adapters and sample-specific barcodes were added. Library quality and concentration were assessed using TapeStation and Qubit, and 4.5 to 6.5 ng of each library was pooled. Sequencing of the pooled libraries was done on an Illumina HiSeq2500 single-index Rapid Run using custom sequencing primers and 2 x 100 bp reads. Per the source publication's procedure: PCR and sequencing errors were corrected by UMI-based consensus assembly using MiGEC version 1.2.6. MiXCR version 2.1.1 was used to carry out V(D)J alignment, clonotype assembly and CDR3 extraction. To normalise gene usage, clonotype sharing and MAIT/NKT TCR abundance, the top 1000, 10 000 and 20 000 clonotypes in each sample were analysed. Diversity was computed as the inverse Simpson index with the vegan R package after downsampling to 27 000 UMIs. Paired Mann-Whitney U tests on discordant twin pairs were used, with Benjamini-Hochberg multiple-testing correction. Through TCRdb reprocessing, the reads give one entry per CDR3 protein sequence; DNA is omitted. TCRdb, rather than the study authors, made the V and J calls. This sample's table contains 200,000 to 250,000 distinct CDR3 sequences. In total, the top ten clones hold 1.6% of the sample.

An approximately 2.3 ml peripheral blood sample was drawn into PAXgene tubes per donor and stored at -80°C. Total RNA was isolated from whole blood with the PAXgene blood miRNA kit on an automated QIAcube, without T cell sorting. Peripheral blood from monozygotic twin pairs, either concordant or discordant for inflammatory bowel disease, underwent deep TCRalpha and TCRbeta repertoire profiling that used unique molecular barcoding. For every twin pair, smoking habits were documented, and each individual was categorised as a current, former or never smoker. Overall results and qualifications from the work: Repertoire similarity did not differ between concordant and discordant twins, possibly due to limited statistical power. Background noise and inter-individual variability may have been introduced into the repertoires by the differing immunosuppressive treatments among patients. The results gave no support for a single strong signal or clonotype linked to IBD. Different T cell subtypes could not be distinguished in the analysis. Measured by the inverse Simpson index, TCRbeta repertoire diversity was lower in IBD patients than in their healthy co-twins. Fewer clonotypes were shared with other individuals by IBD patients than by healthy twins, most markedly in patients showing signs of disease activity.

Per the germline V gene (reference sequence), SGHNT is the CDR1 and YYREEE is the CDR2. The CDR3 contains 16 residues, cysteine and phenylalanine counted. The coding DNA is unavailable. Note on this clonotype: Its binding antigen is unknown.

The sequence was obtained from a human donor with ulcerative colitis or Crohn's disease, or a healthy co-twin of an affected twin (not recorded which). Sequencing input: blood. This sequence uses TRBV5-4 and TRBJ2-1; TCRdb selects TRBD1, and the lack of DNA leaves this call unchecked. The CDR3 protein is CASSLDLREGNNEQFF.